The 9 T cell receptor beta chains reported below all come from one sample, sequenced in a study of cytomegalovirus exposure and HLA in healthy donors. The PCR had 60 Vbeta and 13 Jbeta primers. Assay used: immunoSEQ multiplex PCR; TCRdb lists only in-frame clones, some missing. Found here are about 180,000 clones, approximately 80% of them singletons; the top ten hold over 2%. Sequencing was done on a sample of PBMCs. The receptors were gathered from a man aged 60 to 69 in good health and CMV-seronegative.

The CDR3 DNA is TGTGCCAGCGCCGCGGGCTCGACCCCCTATGGCTACACCTTC. The encoded protein is CASAAGSTPYGYTF. The chain recombines TRBV27 with TRBJ1-2; the D is unclear. This CDR3 comprises 14 residues. V shed 8 bases and J shed 4 bases, with 17 bases lying between them. Germline loops: CDR1 MNHEY, CDR2 SMNVEV (reference sequence).

DNA for the CDR3: TGTGCCAGCAGCCAGAGGGTAAGGGCTAGCGGGAGAGGCAATGAGCAGTTCTTC. Its protein is CASSQRVRASGRGNEQFF. The chain uses TRBV7-2 and TRBJ2-1; 10 nucleotides line up with TRBD2. The CDR3 sequence is 18 residues long. CDR1 is SGHTA and CDR2 is FQGNSA in the germline V gene. The J segment lost 6 bases and the V segment lost 5 bases, leaving 16 bases of the junction unmatched.

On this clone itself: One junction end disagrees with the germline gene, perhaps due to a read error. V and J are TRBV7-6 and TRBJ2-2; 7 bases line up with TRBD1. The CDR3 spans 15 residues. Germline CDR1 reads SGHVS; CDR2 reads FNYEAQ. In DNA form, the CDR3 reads TGTGCCGGCAGCCCAACAGGGGTGAGCACCGGGGAGCTGTTTTTT. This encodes CAGSPTGVSTGELFF.

The CDR3 protein is CASRSGLAGGCEQYF. As DNA, the CDR3 is TGTGCCAGCCGTTCGGGACTAGCGGGAGGCTGCGAGCAGTACTTC. The gene calls are TRBV6-4 and TRBJ2-7; TRBD2 matches at 15 bases. CDR1 is MRHNA and CDR2 is SNTAGT in the germline V gene. This CDR3 comprises 15 residues. Trimming cost V 8 bases and J 6 bases; bases outside gene matches: 8.

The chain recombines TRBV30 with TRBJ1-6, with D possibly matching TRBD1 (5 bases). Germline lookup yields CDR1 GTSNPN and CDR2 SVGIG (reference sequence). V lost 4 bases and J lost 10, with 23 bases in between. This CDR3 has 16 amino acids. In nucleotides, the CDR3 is TGTGCCTGGACCCCCGTCGGGGGTAAGTGGGGATCACCCCTCCACTTT. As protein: CAWTPVGGKWGSPLHF. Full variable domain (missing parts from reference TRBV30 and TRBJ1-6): SQTIHQWPATLVQPVGSPLSLECTVEGTSNPNLYWYRQAAGRGLQLLFYSVGIGQISSEVPQNLSASRPQDRQFILSSKKLLLSDSGFYLCAWTPVGGKWGSPLHFGNGTRLTVT.

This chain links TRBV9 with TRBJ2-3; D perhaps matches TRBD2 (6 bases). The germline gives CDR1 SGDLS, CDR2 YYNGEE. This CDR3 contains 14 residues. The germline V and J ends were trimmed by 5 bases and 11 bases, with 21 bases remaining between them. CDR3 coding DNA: TGTGCCAGCAGTCCAACCCTGGGGGGAGGAGGGCAGTATTTT. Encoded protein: CASSPTLGGGGQYF.

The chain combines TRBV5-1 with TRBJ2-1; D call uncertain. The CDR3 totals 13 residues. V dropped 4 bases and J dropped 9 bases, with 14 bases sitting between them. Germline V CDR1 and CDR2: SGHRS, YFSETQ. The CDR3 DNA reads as TGCGCCAGCAGCCCCAAAACTTATGGTGAGCAGTTCTTC. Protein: CASSPKTYGEQFF. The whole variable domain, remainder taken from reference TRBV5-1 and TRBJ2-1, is KAGVTQTPRYLIKTRGQQVTLSCSPISGHRSVSWYQQTPGQGLQFLFEYFSETQRNKGNFPGRFSGRQFSNSRSEMNVSTLELGDSALYLCASSPKTYGEQFFGPGTRLTVL.

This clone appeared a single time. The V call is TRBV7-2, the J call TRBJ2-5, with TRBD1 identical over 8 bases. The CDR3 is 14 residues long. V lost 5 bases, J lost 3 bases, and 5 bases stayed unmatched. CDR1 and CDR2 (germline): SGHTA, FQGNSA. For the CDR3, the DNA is TGTGCCAGCAGCCCCCGGACAGGGAAAGAGACCCAGTACTTC. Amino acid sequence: CASSPRTGKETQYF.

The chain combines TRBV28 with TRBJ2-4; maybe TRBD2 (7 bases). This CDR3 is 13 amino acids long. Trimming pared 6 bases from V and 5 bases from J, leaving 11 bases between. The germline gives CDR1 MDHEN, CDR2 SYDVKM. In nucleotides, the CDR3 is TGTGCCAGCAGGCAGGGGAGGGAAAACATTCAGTACTTC. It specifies CASRQGRENIQYF. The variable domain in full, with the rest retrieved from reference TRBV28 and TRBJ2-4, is DVKVTQSSRYLVKRTGEKVFLECVQDMDHENMFWYRQDPGLGLRLIYFSYDVKMKEKGDIPEGYSVSREKKERFSLILESASTNQTSMYLCASRQGRENIQYFGAGTRLSVL.